The TCR beta chain described here comes from a study of OX40 agonist ivuxolimab in advanced cancers. Study information: Patients received intravenous ivuxolimab every 2 weeks at 0.01 to 10 mg/kg. Study-level results: The average count of expanded clones was higher among CD8+ T cells than among CD4+.

The protocol was immunoSEQ multiplex PCR, while the TCRdb copy is restricted to in-frame clones and leaves out a portion. The sample records about 50,000 clones, roughly 85% being singletons. Any history of autoimmune disease or systemic immunosuppression disqualified patients. Baseline was the first blood sampling point, followed by cycle 4 day 1 and cycle 7 day 1. The CDR3 runs to 14 residues. Trimming took 3 bases from V and 1 from J, leaving 6 bases between them. Germline V gene lookup returns CDR1 MNHEY and CDR2 SMNVEV (reference sequence). Worth noting for this clone: Its antigen is not identified.

V gene TRBV27 combines with J gene TRBJ2-2; no firm D call. This specimen consisted of CD4+ or CD8+ T cells sorted from blood, obtained in a trial of the OX40 agonist ivuxolimab. The TCR was taken from an adult with an advanced solid tumor such as melanoma, head and neck, liver or kidney cancer. This CDR3 is CASSFHENTGELFF. As DNA, the CDR3 is TGTGCCAGCAGTTTCCACGAGAACACCGGGGAGCTGTTTTTT.